The present TCR beta chain was sequenced within a study of T cell responses to AZD1222 COVID-19 vaccine (TCRdb year 2021). For context, the study as a whole: AZD1222 recipients given second doses at about 4 weeks or at about 12 weeks were pooled, since spike-specific TCR depth and breadth were not found to differ between the two schedules. TCR sequencing covered 230 to 250 trial participants: some 210 given two doses of AZD1222 and approximately 26 given two doses of MenACWY control vaccine. Trial participants were enrolled into age subgroups of 18-55, 56-69 and 70-plus years, which contained about 150, 28 and 57 TCR-sequenced participants, respectively. Summary of the overall study and its limitations: In the small 56-69-year group, the increase in depth fell short of significance, most likely because of low power. Only six or seven AZD1222 recipients were SARS-CoV-2 seropositive at baseline, limiting conclusions about previously exposed vaccinees. Reportedly, close to half of the unique spike-specific TCRs recognized epitopes lying outside the regions that are mutated in the B.1.351 and B.1.1.7 variants. After two AZD1222 doses, both the breadth and the depth of spike-specific TCRs were significantly higher than at day 0 and than in MenACWY recipients. Participants were mostly white British, with more females than males. The authors suggested clonal diversity may have been underestimated. The vaccine-associated CD4 TCRs covered the entire spike protein, and the dominant responses fell in regions 160-218 and 743-854. No day 14 peak-response samples were available, so repertoires were characterized only after the peak T cell response.

Measured from the cysteine to the phenylalanine, the CDR3 is 16 residues long. Only CDR3 DNA is held: 48 bases, read in frame from base 1. The germline V gene specifies SGHRS as CDR1 and YFSETQ as CDR2. Trimming takes 5 bases off V and 10 bases off J; junction bases not matched to a gene: 11. Comment on this clone: Its antigen specificity is not known. No much larger clone is present one base from it, and per-base qualities are unavailable.

The sample's time point label, in plain terms: baseline before first vaccination. Vaccinee samples were obtained from the UK trials COV001 and COV002, which included a single-blind randomized controlled phase 2/3 trial of AZD1222 (ChAdOx1 nCoV-19) in healthy adults. Trial participant PBMC samples were collected at day 0 and day 28 after the second dose for TCRbeta chain sequencing. The CDR3 regions of human TCRbeta chains were analyzed by immunosequencing. The authors processed their data as follows. TCRs in the repertoires were compared against a reference library of SARS-CoV-2-specific TCRs that had been generated with the MIRA antigen-specificity platform. Breadth meant the fraction of unique TCRs that were SARS-CoV-2-associated, whereas depth meant the fraction of total T cells that were SARS-CoV-2-associated. Using the MIRA data, each spike-specific TCR was mapped to the spike region that the TCR reacts to and placed in a CD4 or CD8 class. Log10-transformed breadth and depth values were compared by one-way ANOVA with Sidak's multiple comparisons tests. TCRdb mirrors the immuneACCESS table, restricted to in-frame sequences. Some clones are absent from its copies; in checked studies, under half trace to an unresolved V gene, and the reason for the others is unknown. The V and J calls and clone size come from that table; D and trimming were worked out from the DNA. Present in this sample are approximately 130,000 clones, over 80% of which were seen just once. 1.1% of the sample is in the top ten clones.

The chain uses TRBV5-1 and TRBJ2-1, and 14 bases in between align with TRBD2. The material sequenced was peripheral blood, taken on day 0 of AZD1222 vaccination. This TCR came from an adult in good health. The nucleotide sequence reads as follows: TGCGCCAGCAGTCAAGGGACTAGCGGGAGTACAGAGGAGCAGTTCTTC. The resulting protein is CASSQGTSGSTEEQFF.